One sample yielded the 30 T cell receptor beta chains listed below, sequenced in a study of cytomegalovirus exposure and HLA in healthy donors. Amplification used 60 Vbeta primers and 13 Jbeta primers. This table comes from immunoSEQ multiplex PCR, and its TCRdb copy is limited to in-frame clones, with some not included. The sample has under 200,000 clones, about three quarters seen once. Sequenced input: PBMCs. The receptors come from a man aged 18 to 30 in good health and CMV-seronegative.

The CDR3 region is CSANSGTAPDTQYF. In nucleotides, the CDR3 is TGCAGCGCCAACTCCGGGACAGCCCCCGATACGCAGTATTTT. The V gene is TRBV29-1, the J gene TRBJ2-3, with 7 bases that match TRBD1. The germline V gene encodes CDR1 SQVTM and CDR2 ANQGSEA. The CDR3 totals 14 residues. V lost 7 bases and J lost 6; bases outside the gene matches: 13.

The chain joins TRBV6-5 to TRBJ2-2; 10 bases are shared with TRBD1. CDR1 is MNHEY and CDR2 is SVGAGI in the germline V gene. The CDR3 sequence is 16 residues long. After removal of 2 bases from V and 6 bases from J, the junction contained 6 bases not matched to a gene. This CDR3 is CASSYATGQGAGELFF. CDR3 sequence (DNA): TGTGCCAGCAGTTACGCGACAGGACAGGGGGCCGGGGAGCTGTTTTTT.

The CDR3 nucleotides are TGTGCCAGCAGCGTAACCCCCGACAGGAACTATGGCTACACCTTC. This encodes CASSVTPDRNYGYTF. V usage is TRBV9 and J usage is TRBJ1-2, with TRBD1 as a possible D gene (6 bases). Looked up from germline, CDR1 is SGDLS and CDR2 is YYNGEE. V was pared by 1 base and J by 2 bases, with 12 bases between. CDR3 size: 15 residues.

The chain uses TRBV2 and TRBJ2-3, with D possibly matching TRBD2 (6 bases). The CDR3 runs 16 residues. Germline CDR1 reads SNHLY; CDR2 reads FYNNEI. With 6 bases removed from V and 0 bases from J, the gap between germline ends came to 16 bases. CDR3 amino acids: CASRSLAAYSTDTQYF. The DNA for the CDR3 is TGTGCCAGCAGGAGTTTAGCGGCATATAGCACAGATACGCAGTATTTT.

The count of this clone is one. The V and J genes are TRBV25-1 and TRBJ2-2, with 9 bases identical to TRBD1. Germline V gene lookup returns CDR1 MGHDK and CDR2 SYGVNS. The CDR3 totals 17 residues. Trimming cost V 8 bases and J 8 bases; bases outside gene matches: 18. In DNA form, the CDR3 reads TGTGCCAGCCAGAGACGCCCGGGACAGGGAACGGAAGGGGAGCTGTTTTTT. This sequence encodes CASQRRPGQGTEGELFF.

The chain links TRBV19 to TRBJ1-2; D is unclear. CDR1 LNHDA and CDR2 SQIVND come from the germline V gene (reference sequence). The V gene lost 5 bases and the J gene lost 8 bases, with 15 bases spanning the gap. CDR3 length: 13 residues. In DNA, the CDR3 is TGTGCCAGTAGTGTCACCGTAACCCAGGGCTACACCTTC. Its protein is CASSVTVTQGYTF.

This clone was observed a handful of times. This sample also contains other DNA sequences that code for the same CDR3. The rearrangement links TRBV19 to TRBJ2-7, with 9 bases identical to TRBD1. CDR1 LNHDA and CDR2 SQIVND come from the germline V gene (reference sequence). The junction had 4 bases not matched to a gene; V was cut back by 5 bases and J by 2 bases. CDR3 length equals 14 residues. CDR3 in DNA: TGTGCCAGTAGTCCCCGACAGGGGGCCTACGAGCAGTACTTC. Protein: CASSPRQGAYEQYF. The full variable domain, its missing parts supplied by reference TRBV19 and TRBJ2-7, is DGGITQSPKYLFRKEGQNVTLSCEQNLNHDAMYWYRQDPGQGLRLIYYSQIVNDFQKGDIAEGYSVSREKKESFPLTVTSAQKNPTAFYLCASSPRQGAYEQYFGPGTRLTVT.

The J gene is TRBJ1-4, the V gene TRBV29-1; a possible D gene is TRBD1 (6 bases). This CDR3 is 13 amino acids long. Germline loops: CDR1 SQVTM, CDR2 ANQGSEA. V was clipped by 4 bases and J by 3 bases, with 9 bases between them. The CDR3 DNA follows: TGCAGCGTTGCGGGACAACCTAATGAAAAACTGTTTTTT. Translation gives CSVAGQPNEKLFF.

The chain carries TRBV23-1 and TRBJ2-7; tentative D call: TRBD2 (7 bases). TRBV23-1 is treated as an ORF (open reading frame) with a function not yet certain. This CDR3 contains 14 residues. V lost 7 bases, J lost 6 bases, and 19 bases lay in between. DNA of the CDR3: TGCGCCAGCACACCCGCGGGGGCTGTCTGCGAGCAGTACTTC. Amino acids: CASTPAGAVCEQYF.

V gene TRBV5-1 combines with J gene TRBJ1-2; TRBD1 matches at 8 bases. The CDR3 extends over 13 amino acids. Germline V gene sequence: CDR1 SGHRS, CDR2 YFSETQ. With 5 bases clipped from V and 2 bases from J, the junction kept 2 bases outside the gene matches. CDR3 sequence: CASRGQVNYGYTF. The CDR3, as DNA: TGCGCCAGCAGGGGACAGGTCAACTATGGCTACACCTTC. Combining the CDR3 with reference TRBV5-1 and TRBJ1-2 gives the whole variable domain KAGVTQTPRYLIKTRGQQVTLSCSPISGHRSVSWYQQTPGQGLQFLFEYFSETQRNKGNFPGRFSGRQFSNSRSEMNVSTLELGDSALYLCASRGQVNYGYTFGSGTRLTVV.

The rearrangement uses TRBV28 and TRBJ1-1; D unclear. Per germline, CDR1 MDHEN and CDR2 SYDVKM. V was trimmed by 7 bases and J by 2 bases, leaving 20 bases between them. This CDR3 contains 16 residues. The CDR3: CASNPLQAGGNTEAFF. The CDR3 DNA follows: TGTGCCAGCAACCCTTTGCAGGCAGGAGGAAACACTGAAGCTTTCTTT.

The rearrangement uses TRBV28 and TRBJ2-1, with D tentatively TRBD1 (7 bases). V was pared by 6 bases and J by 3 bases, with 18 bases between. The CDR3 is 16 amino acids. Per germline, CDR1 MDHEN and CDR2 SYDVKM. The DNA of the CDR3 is TGTGCCAGCAGCTCGGCGGGACAGTTTCTCTACAATGAGCAGTTCTTC. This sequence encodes CASSSAGQFLYNEQFF.

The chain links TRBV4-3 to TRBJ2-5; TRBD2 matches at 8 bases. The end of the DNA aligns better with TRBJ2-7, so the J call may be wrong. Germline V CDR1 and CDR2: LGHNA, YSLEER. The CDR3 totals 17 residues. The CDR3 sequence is CASSQDLLAGGLYEQYF. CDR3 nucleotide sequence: TGCGCCAGCAGCCAAGATCTATTGGCGGGAGGACTCTACGAGCAGTACTTC.

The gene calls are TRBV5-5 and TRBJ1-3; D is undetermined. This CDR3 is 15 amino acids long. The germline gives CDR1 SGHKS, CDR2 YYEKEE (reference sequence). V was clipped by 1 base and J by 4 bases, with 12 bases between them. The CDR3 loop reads CASSLTPTQGNTIYF. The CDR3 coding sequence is TGTGCCAGCAGCTTGACCCCAACGCAGGGAAACACCATATATTTT.

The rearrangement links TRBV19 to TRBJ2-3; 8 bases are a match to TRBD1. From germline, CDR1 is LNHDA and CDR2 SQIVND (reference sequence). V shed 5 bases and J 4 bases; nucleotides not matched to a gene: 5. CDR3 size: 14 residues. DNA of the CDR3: TGTGCCAGTAGTGTTCAGGGGGCCGCAGATACGCAGTATTTT. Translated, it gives CASSVQGAADTQYF.

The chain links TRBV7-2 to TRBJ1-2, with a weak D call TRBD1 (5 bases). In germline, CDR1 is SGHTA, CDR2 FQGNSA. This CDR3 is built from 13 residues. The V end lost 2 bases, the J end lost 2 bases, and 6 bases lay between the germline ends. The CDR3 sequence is CASSLRGNYGYTF. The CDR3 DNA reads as TGTGCCAGCAGCTTAAGGGGAAACTATGGCTACACCTTC.

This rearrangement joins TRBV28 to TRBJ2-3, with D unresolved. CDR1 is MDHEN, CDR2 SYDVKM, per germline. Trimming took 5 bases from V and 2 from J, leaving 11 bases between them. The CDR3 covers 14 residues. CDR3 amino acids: CASSHDKNTDTQYF. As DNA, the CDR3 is TGTGCCAGCAGTCACGACAAAAACACAGATACGCAGTATTTT.

CDR3 loop: CASSESSGLASEQYF. The CDR3 nucleotides are TGCGCCAGCAGCGAATCTTCCGGACTAGCGAGCGAGCAGTACTTC. V and J are TRBV10-1 and TRBJ2-7; TRBD2 matches 9 bases. CDR3 length: 15 amino acids. Germline CDR1 reads WNHNN; CDR2 reads SYGVQD (reference sequence). The junction had 12 bases not matched to a gene; V was cut back by 6 bases and J by 6 bases.

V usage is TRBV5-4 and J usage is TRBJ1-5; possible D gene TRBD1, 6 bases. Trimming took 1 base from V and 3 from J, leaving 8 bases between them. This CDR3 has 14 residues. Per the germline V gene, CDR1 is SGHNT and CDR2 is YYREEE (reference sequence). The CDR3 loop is CASSLKGDNQPQHF. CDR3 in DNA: TGTGCCAGCAGCTTGAAGGGGGACAATCAGCCCCAGCATTTT.

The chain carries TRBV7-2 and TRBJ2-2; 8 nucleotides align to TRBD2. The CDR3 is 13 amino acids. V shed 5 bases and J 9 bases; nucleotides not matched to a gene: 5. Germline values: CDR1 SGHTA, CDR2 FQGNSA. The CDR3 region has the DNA TGTGCCAGCAGCCACGGGGGGGCGCGGGAGCTGTTTTTT. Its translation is CASSHGGARELFF.

CDR3 DNA: TGCGCCAGCACGGCTAGCGGGAGCCCAGATACGCAGTATTTT. Its protein is CASTASGSPDTQYF. V usage is TRBV10-1 and J usage is TRBJ2-3; TRBD2 matches at 10 bases. The CDR3 has 14 residues. Germline V gene data show CDR1 as WNHNN and CDR2 as SYGVQD (reference sequence). V shed 7 bases, J shed 4 bases, and the junction held 5 bases outside the gene matches.

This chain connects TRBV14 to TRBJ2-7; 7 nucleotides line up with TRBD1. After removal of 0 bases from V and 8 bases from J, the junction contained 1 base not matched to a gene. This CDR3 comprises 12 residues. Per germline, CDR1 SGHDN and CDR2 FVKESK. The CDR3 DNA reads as TGTGCCAGCAGCCAAGACAGGGGGAAGCAGTACTTC. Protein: CASSQDRGKQYF.

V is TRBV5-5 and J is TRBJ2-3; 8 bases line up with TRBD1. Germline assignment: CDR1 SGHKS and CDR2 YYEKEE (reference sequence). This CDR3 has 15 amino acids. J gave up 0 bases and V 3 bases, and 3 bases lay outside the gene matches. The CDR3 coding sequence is TGTGCCAGCAGCTATCGGACAGGGAGCACAGATACGCAGTATTTT. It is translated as CASSYRTGSTDTQYF.

CDR3 loop: CASSLEGVGWGYTF. The CDR3 DNA is TGCGCCAGCAGCTTGGAGGGGGTGGGCTGGGGCTACACCTTC. The chain is built from TRBV5-1 and TRBJ1-2, with D possibly being TRBD1 (6 bases). The CDR3 has 14 residues. Germline CDR1 and CDR2: SGHRS and YFSETQ. V gave up 0 bases and J gave up 8 bases, with 14 bases separating them.

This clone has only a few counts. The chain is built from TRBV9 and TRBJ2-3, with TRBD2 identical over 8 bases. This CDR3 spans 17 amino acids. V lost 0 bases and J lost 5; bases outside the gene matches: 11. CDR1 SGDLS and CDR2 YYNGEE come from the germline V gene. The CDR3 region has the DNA TGTGCCAGCAGCGTAGCTCTGGCGGGAGGAGGTATAGATACGCAGTATTTT. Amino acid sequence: CASSVALAGGGIDTQYF. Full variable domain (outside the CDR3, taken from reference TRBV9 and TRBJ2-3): DSGVTQTPKHLITATGQRVTLRCSPRSGDLSVYWYQQSLDQGLQFLIQYYNGEERAKGNILERFSAQQFPDLHSELNLSSLELGDSALYFCASSVALAGGGIDTQYFGPGTRLTVL.

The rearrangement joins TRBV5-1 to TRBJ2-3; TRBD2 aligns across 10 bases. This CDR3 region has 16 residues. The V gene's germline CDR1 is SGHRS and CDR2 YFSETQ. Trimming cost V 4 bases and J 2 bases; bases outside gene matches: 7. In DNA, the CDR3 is TGCGCCAGCAGCCACGCTAGCGGGAGTGCCACAGATACGCAGTATTTT. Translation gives CASSHASGSATDTQYF. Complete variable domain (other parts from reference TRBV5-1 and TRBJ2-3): KAGVTQTPRYLIKTRGQQVTLSCSPISGHRSVSWYQQTPGQGLQFLFEYFSETQRNKGNFPGRFSGRQFSNSRSEMNVSTLELGDSALYLCASSHASGSATDTQYFGPGTRLTVL.

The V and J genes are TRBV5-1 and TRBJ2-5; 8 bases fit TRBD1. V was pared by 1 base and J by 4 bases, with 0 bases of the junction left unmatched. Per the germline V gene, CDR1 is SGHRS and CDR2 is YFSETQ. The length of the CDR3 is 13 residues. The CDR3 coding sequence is TGCGCCAGCAGCTTGACAGGGGGAGAGACCCAGTACTTC. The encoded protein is CASSLTGGETQYF.

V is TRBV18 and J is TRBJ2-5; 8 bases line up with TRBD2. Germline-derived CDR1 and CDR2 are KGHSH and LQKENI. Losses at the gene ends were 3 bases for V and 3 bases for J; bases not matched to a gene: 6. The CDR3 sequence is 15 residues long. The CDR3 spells CASSPTGGRKETQYF. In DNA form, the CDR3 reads TGTGCCAGCTCACCTACCGGCGGGAGGAAAGAGACCCAGTACTTC.

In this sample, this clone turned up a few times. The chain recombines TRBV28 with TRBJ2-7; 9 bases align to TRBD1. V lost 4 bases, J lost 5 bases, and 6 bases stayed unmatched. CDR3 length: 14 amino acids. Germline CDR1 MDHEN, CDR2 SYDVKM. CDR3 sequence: CASSSTGTGNEQYF. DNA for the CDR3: TGTGCCAGCAGTTCGACAGGGACAGGGAACGAGCAGTACTTC. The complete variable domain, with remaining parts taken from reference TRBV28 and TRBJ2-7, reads DVKVTQSSRYLVKRTGEKVFLECVQDMDHENMFWYRQDPGLGLRLIYFSYDVKMKEKGDIPEGYSVSREKKERFSLILESASTNQTSMYLCASSSTGTGNEQYFGPGTRLTVT.

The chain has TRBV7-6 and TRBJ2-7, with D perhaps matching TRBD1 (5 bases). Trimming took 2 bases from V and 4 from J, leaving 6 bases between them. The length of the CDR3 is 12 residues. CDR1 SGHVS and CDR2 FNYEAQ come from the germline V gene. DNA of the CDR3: TGTGCCAGCAGCTTACAGGGTTACGAGCAGTACTTC. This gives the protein CASSLQGYEQYF.